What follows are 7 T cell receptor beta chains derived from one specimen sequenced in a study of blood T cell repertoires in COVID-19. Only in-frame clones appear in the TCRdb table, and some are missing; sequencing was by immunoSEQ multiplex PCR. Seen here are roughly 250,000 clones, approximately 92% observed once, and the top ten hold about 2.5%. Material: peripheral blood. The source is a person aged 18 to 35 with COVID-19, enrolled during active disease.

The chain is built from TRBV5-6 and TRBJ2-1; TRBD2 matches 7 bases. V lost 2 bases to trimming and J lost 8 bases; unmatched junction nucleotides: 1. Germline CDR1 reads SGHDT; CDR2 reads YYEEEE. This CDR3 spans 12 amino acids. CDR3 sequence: CASSFAGDEQFF. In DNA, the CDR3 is TGTGCCAGCAGCTTCGCGGGAGATGAGCAGTTCTTC.

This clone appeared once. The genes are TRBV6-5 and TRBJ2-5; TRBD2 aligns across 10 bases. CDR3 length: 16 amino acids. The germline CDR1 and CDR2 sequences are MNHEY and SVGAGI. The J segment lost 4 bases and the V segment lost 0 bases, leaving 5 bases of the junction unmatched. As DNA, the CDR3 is TGTGCCAGCAGTTACTCTGCTAGCGGGAGTGGAGAGACCCAGTACTTC. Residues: CASSYSASGSGETQYF.

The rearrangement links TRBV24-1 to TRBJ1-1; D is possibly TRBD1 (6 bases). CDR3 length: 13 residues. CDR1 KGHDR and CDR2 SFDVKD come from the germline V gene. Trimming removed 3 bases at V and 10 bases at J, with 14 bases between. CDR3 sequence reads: CATSDLLQGPAFF. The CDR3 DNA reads TGTGCCACCAGTGATCTTCTACAGGGCCCAGCTTTCTTT.

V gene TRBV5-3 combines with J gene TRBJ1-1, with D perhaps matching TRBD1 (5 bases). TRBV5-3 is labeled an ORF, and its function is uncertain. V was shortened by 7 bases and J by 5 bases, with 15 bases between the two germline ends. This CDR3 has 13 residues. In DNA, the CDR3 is TGTGCCAGACCATCCAGGGTTTCGACTGAAGCTTTCTTT. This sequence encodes CARPSRVSTEAFF.

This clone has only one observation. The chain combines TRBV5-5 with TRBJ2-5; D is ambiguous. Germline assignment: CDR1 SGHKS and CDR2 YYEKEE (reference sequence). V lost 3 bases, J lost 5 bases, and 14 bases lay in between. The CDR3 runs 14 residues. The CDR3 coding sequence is TGTGCCAGCAGCTGGCTGTCGTCAACGGAGACCCAGTACTTC. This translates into CASSWLSSTETQYF.

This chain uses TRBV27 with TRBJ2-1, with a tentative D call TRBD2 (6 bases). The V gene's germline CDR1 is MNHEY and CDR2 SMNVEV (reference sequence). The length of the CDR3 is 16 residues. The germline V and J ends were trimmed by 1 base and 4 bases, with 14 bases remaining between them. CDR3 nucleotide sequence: TGTGCCAGCAGTTTATTTAGCGCGACTAGATACAATGAGCAGTTCTTC. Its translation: CASSLFSATRYNEQFF.

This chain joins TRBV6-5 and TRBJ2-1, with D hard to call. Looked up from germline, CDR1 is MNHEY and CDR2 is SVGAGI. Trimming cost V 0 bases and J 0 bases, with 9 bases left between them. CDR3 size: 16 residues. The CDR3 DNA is TGTGCCAGCAGTTACTCGAGAGTGAGCTCCTACAATGAGCAGTTCTTC. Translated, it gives CASSYSRVSSYNEQFF.